The T cell receptor (beta chain) under discussion was sequenced for a study of cytomegalovirus exposure and HLA in healthy donors. Study-wide results and caveats: The dataset shows that most TCR sequences were rare, while some public TCRs occurred in many donors. A later analysis revealed that TCR association rates differed between HLA loci, peaking at DRB1 and bottoming out at HLA-C. Researchers reported in a later analysis that a missense DCLRE1C variant was tied to TCR beta V- and J-gene trimming.

This clone appeared once. The antigen remains unidentified. Researchers ran the PCR with 60 Vbeta and 13 Jbeta primers. Sequencing used immunoSEQ multiplex PCR; TCRdb keeps in-frame clones, though not all of them. In the table there are 150,000 to 200,000 clones, over 70% of which are singletons. Deletions cut 4 bases from V and 9 bases from J, with 17 bases between. CDR1 SGHRS and CDR2 YFSETQ come from the germline V gene. This CDR3 region has 14 residues. The specimen sequenced was PBMCs. This TCR was sampled from a woman between 25 and 40 years old in good health and CMV-seronegative. The V and J genes are TRBV5-1 and TRBJ1-3; a weak D match, TRBD1 (6 bases). The DNA of the CDR3 is TGCGCCAGCAGCCCGTCGGACAGCGCGGGCACCATATATTTT. Encoded protein: CASSPSDSAGTIYF.